This T cell receptor (beta chain) originates from a study of cytomegalovirus exposure and HLA in healthy donors. Study-wide context: Earlier work reported 117 million unique TCR beta sequences from 180 million or so T cells.

PCR primers comprised 60 Vbeta and 13 Jbeta primers. In the authors' methods: In a later analysis, around 10 million of approximately 81 million unique beta chains occurred in at least two donors. Method: immunoSEQ multiplex PCR; TCRdb's copy keeps in-frame clones and lacks some. V and J calls and clone size are those listed in that table; D and trimming were worked out from the DNA. This table has 180,000 or so clones, 76% appearing once. CDR3 size: 15 residues. Trimming at V came to 6 bases and at J to 6 bases, leaving 10 bases not matched to a gene. Germline V lookup: CDR1 MNHEY, CDR2 SVGAGI. General observations from the study: It was reported that TCR beta sequences correctly inferred the HLA-A and HLA-B alleles for most subjects. Sequencing depth roughly uniform across donors was assumed in presence/absence analyses.

This clone appeared a few times. Its cognate antigen is unknown. This clonotype originated in a man aged 18 to 29 in good health and CMV-seronegative. The sequenced sample consisted of PBMCs. This chain uses TRBV6-5 with TRBJ1-5; 8 bases are shared with TRBD1. In DNA, the CDR3 is TGTGCCAGCAGCCTGACAGGGGTGTCGTCTCAGCCCCAGCATTTT. This codes for CASSLTGVSSQPQHF.